The entry below gives a single TCR beta chain sequence along with its context. Its specific antigen is unknown. Per-base qualities were not stored, and no clone one base away is much larger. TCRbeta CDR3 regions were amplified from genomic DNA by means of the immunoSEQ Assay, a bias-controlled multiplex PCR. Per the original workflow: Nucleated cell counts per sample were estimated from amplification of reference gene primers within the assay. To quantify the absolute abundance of each unique TCRbeta CDR3 rearrangement, sequence reads were collapsed and filtered. For each sample, productive Simpson clonality was calculated as the square root of Simpson's diversity index across productive rearrangements. TCRdb obtained this table from immuneACCESS and retained in-frame rearrangements with V and J assigned. These tables miss some clones; where compared with another copy, unresolved V genes account for less than half of the shortfall, and the remainder is unexplained. That table is the source of V, J and clone size, and D and trimming were worked out from the DNA. The table for this sample lists 240,000 or so clones; around three quarters of them were counted only once. The top ten clones comprise about 3% of the sample.

The sample originates from a study of blood T cell repertoires in COVID-19 (dated by TCRdb to 2020 to 2021). A note on the overall study: Samples covering the acute and convalescent phases of COVID-19 were provided by collaborators in the United States, Italy and Spain. Sample metadata almost always included a de-identified subject ID, COVID-19 status, age in years and sex. The material from the prospective study consisted of cDNA or gDNA derived from T cells, B-cell-depleted T cells, or PBMCs. The samples were drawn from two sources: the first 160 participants of the ongoing ImmuneRACE study, and 1,254 subjects contributed by 6 global collaborators. Where HLA class I and class II types were available, the types were taken from metadata supplied by the sample provider, not from assay-based typing. Subjects who had been exposed to COVID-19, were actively infected with it, or had recovered from it provided the deeply sampled blood TCRbeta repertoires that made up the dataset. A freely available public database, intended as a resource for researchers studying the immune response to SARS-CoV-2, is where the repertoires were released.

V lost 4 bases and J lost 4 bases, and the count of bases not matched to a germline gene is 1. The CDR3, from cysteine to phenylalanine, totals 15 residues. The retained sequence is limited to the CDR3, 45 bases, with the frame set at the first base. CDR1 WSHSY and CDR2 SAAADI were looked up in the germline V gene. Study-wide conclusions, independent of this receptor: The quantity of clinical and demographic metadata differed by source and by participant and was supplied without curation.

The collaborating institutions used their own protocols to collect whole blood in K2EDTA tubes. For TCRbeta analysis, collaborators shipped samples in one of three forms: frozen whole blood, isolated PBMCs, or DNA extracted from either of those sample types. This receptor was taken from a woman of 80 years or more with acute or convalescent COVID-19. The rearranged chain carries TRBV10-2 and TRBJ2-2; 12 central bases correspond to TRBD2. The specimen sequenced was peripheral blood. The DNA sequence is given as TGCGCCAGCAGTGTACTAGCGGGAGGCACCGGGGAGCTGTTTTTT. It encodes CASSVLAGGTGELFF.